The 27 T cell receptor beta chains presented below share a single source sample, sequenced in a study of beta chain features in type 1 diabetes (dated by TCRdb to the late 2010s). Library preparation employed the immunoSEQ multiplex PCR assay. The entire amount of isolated RNA was reverse transcribed using the High Capacity cDNA Reverse Transcription Kit, so the sequenced TCRB transcripts were expressed ones. The table comes from immuneACCESS by way of TCRdb, which keeps in-frame sequences with V and J called. Part of the clones is missing from these tables; in studies checked, under half for an unresolved V gene and the rest for unknown reasons. Counted in this sample were roughly 610,000 clones; about 16% of them appeared once. About 0.093% of the sample is taken by the ten largest. Sample: naive CD4+ T cells from blood. Interpreted using the paper, the cell subset or site label stands for: true naive CD4+ T cells. These TCRs come from a man aged 18 to 29 in good health.

This sequence joins TRBV7-2 and TRBJ1-5; D call uncertain. The V end was cut by 4 bases, the J end by 0 bases, with 13 bases between. The CDR3 totals 16 residues. CDR1 and CDR2 (germline): SGHTA, FQGNSA. Here the CDR3 reads CASSSLWPDSNQPQHF. In DNA form, the CDR3 reads TGTGCCAGCAGCTCCCTATGGCCAGATAGCAATCAGCCCCAGCATTTT.

The table lists this clone with a few counts. The chain has TRBV28 and TRBJ1-2, with TRBD1 matching over 7 bases. The CDR3 has 15 residues. V was clipped by 2 bases and J by 4 bases; unmatched bases: 7. The V gene's germline CDR1 is MDHEN and CDR2 SYDVKM. CDR3 sequence: CASSLQIQGFYGYTF. The CDR3 nucleotides are TGTGCCAGCAGTTTACAAATACAGGGGTTCTATGGCTACACCTTC.

V is TRBV2 and J is TRBJ1-5; 7 nucleotides line up with TRBD1. CDR1 and CDR2 from the germline V gene are SNHLY and FYNNEI. V gave up 6 bases and J gave up 7 bases; unmatched junction bases: 12. This CDR3 region has 15 residues. The chain's CDR3 is CASRTEQGPGQPQHF. The CDR3 coding sequence is TGTGCCAGCAGGACCGAACAGGGGCCCGGGCAGCCCCAGCATTTT.

This chain uses TRBV7-2 with TRBJ1-5, with D possibly being TRBD1 (5 bases). This CDR3 is built from 14 residues. V gave up 5 bases and J gave up 4 bases, with 12 bases separating them. The germline CDR1 and CDR2 sequences are SGHTA and FQGNSA. CDR3 bases: TGTGCCAGCAGCCCTCTGGGGGGGAATCAGCCCCAGCATTTT. It translates to CASSPLGGNQPQHF.

The chain links TRBV4-2 to TRBJ1-5, with unresolved D. The CDR3 loop spans 16 amino acids. Trimming took off 0 bases at V and 0 bases at J, with 9 bases between the two ends. CDR1 and CDR2 (germline): LGHNA, YNFKEQ. In DNA, the CDR3 is TGTGCCAGCAGCCAAGATCCGGGTTATAGCAATCAGCCCCAGCATTTT. This translates into CASSQDPGYSNQPQHF.

The sample holds a few counts of this clone. The genes are TRBV6-5 and TRBJ1-2; TRBD1 aligns across 7 bases. J lost 5 bases, V lost 6 bases, and 9 bases had no gene match. Germline V CDR1 and CDR2: MNHEY, SVGAGI. The CDR3 length is 14 residues. The CDR3 here is CASSRTGAFYGYTF. The CDR3 nucleotides read TGTGCCAGCAGCCGGACAGGAGCTTTTTATGGCTACACCTTC.

This clone was counted between two and nine times. This sequence joins TRBV9 and TRBJ1-1, with D perhaps matching TRBD1 (5 bases). The CDR3 covers 14 residues. In germline, CDR1 is SGDLS, CDR2 YYNGEE. Deletions cut 1 base from V and 2 bases from J, with 9 bases between. DNA for the CDR3: TGTGCCAGCAGCGTAAGGGGCAGTAACACTGAAGCTTTCTTT. This gives the protein CASSVRGSNTEAFF.

This sequence joins TRBV13 and TRBJ1-6; D perhaps matches TRBD1 (5 bases). Germline lookup yields CDR1 PRHDT and CDR2 FYEKMQ (reference sequence). The germline V and J ends were trimmed by 5 bases and 9 bases, with 17 bases remaining between them. The CDR3 spans 15 residues. The CDR3 spells CASSLLAGGSSPLHF. CDR3 bases: TGTGCCAGCAGCCTCCTGGCGGGGGGTAGTTCACCCCTCCACTTT. Full variable domain (rest looked up from reference TRBV13 and TRBJ1-6): AAGVIQSPRHLIKEKRETATLKCYPIPRHDTVYWYQQGPGQDPQFLISFYEKMQSDKGSIPDRFSAQQFSDYHSELNMSSLELGDSALYFCASSLLAGGSSPLHFGNGTRLTVT.

The genes are TRBV6-5 and TRBJ2-5, with a possible D match to TRBD1 (6 bases). With 5 bases removed from V and 6 bases from J, the gap between germline ends came to 19 bases. CDR3 length equals 15 residues. Per germline, CDR1 MNHEY and CDR2 SVGAGI. The CDR3 DNA reads as TGTGCCAGCAGTAGTCTCAGGGGTTTCTGGAAGACCCAGTACTTC. Its translation is CASSSLRGFWKTQYF.

This clone was seen only a few times. The chain carries TRBV5-1 and TRBJ2-2, with D possibly being TRBD1 (5 bases). This CDR3 region has 13 residues. The V gene lost 5 bases and the J gene lost 1 base, with 6 bases spanning the gap. Germline V lookup: CDR1 SGHRS, CDR2 YFSETQ. CDR3 sequence: CASRQENTGELFF. CDR3 sequence (DNA): TGCGCCAGCAGACAGGAGAACACCGGGGAGCTGTTTTTT.

V usage is TRBV1 and J usage is TRBJ1-1; no check of the table's D call, TRBD1, against the DNA was made. TRBV1 is flagged as a pseudogene. CDR3 length: 16 residues. The CDR3 region is CTSSHWTGPRRTEAFF. CDR3 DNA: TGCACCAGCAGCCACTGGACAGGGCCTAGGAGAACTGAAGCTTTCTTT.

The chain combines TRBV18 with TRBJ2-1; the match to TRBD2 covers 11 bases. Losses at the gene ends were 1 base for V and 7 bases for J; bases not matched to a gene: 3. This CDR3 comprises 15 residues. Germline V gene data show CDR1 as KGHSH and CDR2 as LQKENI. The CDR3 protein is CASSPLAGGPNEQFF. CDR3 in DNA: TGTGCCAGCTCACCACTAGCGGGAGGGCCAAATGAGCAGTTCTTC.

The chain combines TRBV7-2 with TRBJ1-3; a possible D gene is TRBD1 (5 bases). V lost 5 bases and J 3 bases, leaving 11 bases between the germline ends. Germline V gene lookup returns CDR1 SGHTA and CDR2 FQGNSA. The length of the CDR3 is 14 residues. The CDR3 DNA reads TGTGCCAGCAGCCAGGGACGCCTTGGAAACACCATATATTTT. Protein sequence: CASSQGRLGNTIYF. Full variable domain (missing parts from reference TRBV7-2 and TRBJ1-3): GAGVSQSPSNKVTEKGKDVELRCDPISGHTALYWYRQSLGQGLEFLIYFQGNSAPDKSGLPSDRFSAERTGGSVSTLTIQRTQQEDSAVYLCASSQGRLGNTIYFGEGSWLTVV.

The chain recombines TRBV28 with TRBJ1-2; D remains unclear. The CDR3 runs to 15 residues. From germline, CDR1 is MDHEN and CDR2 SYDVKM. V was trimmed by 3 bases and J by 4 bases, leaving 15 bases between them. CDR3 DNA sequence: TGTGCCAGCAGTTTGGAGGGCCTCGGCGGCTATGGCTACACCTTC. Translating it yields CASSLEGLGGYGYTF.

This chain connects TRBV10-3 to TRBJ1-1, with D uncertain. Trimming pared 6 bases from V and 9 bases from J, leaving 20 bases between. The CDR3 sequence is 14 residues long. In germline, CDR1 is ENHRY, CDR2 SYGVKD. The DNA of the CDR3 is TGTGCCATCAGGGCGGAGGTAGGATTTGATAAAGCTTTCTTT. Protein: CAIRAEVGFDKAFF.

V usage is TRBV4-3 and J usage is TRBJ2-1, with D tentatively TRBD2 (5 bases). V lost 3 bases and J lost 8, with 11 bases in between. The CDR3 has 13 amino acids. Looked up from germline, CDR1 is LGHNA and CDR2 is YSLEER. The chain's CDR3 is CASSHLSSDEQFF. The CDR3 DNA follows: TGCGCCAGCAGCCATCTCAGTAGCGATGAGCAGTTCTTC.

DNA for the CDR3: TGTGCCAGCAGTTACTCGGGGAGGGGTCCTGAAGCTTTCTTT. It specifies CASSYSGRGPEAFF. The V and J genes are TRBV6-6 and TRBJ1-1; maybe TRBD1 (5 bases). Germline-derived CDR1 and CDR2 are MNHNY and SVGAGI (reference sequence). Trimming cost V 0 bases and J 6 bases, with 11 bases left between them. The CDR3 is 14 amino acids.

A word on this clone: This sample includes further DNA sequences coding for the same CDR3. J is TRBJ2-2 and V is TRBV19, with D unresolved. Trimming took off 4 bases at V and 6 bases at J, with 12 bases between the two ends. From germline, CDR1 is LNHDA and CDR2 SQIVND (reference sequence). The CDR3 spans 14 residues. CDR3 in amino acids: CASSTALGAGELFF. The CDR3 DNA reads as TGTGCCAGTAGTACCGCTTTAGGAGCCGGGGAGCTGTTTTTT.

The chain employs TRBV7-2 and TRBJ2-7, with TRBD2 as a possible D gene (6 bases). CDR1 and CDR2 (germline): SGHTA, FQGNSA. This CDR3 contains 17 residues. V dropped 1 base and J dropped 0 bases, with 16 bases sitting between them. In DNA, the CDR3 is TGTGCCAGCAGCTTAGGGAAGGGATTAGCGGACTCCTACGAGCAGTACTTC. Amino acids: CASSLGKGLADSYEQYF.

Of note for this clone: The junction departs from the called germline gene at one end, perhaps through a read error. This rearrangement joins TRBV7-9 to TRBJ2-7, with TRBD1 identical over 7 bases. CDR1 is SEHNR and CDR2 is FQNEAQ in the germline V gene (reference sequence). The CDR3 spans 10 residues. The CDR3 spells CASSLEGTDF. The CDR3 DNA reads TGTGCCAGCAGCTTAGAAGGGACAGACTTC.

This clone was seen only a few times. The V gene is TRBV7-2, the J gene TRBJ2-7, with no clear D. Germline V lookup: CDR1 SGHTA, CDR2 FQGNSA. The length of the CDR3 is 11 residues. V gave up 0 bases and J gave up 6 bases, with 3 bases separating them. DNA for the CDR3: TGTGCCAGCAGCTTAGCGGCCGAGCAGTACTTC. Amino acid sequence: CASSLAAEQYF.

This clone was detected a few times. This rearrangement joins TRBV19 to TRBJ2-1; TRBD1 is a possible D gene (7 bases). Trimming shortened V by 8 bases and J by 6 bases, and 14 bases separated the two germline ends. Per the germline V gene, CDR1 is LNHDA and CDR2 is SQIVND (reference sequence). This CDR3 is 13 amino acids long. The CDR3 region is CASGGGVINEQFF. DNA of the CDR3: TGTGCCAGTGGAGGGGGCGTAATCAATGAGCAGTTCTTC.

CDR3 loop: CASSLVGKEQFF. The CDR3 region has the DNA TGTGCCAGCAGCTTAGTAGGGAAGGAGCAGTTCTTC. The J gene is TRBJ2-1, the V gene TRBV28; D uncertain. The germline CDR1 and CDR2 sequences are MDHEN and SYDVKM. With 6 bases removed from V and 10 bases from J, the gap between germline ends came to 13 bases. The CDR3 consists of 12 residues.

V and J are TRBV7-3 and TRBJ1-2; TRBD1 is a possible D gene (5 bases). Germline values: CDR1 SGHTA, CDR2 FQGTGA. The CDR3 sequence is 14 residues long. Trimming removed 3 bases at V and 2 bases at J, with 10 bases between. CDR3 in DNA: TGTGCCAGCAGCTTGGGACCGGCGAACTATGGCTACACCTTC. This translates into CASSLGPANYGYTF.

The genes are TRBV18 and TRBJ2-7; 7 bases agree with TRBD1. Germline lookup yields CDR1 KGHSH and CDR2 LQKENI. CDR3 length: 14 residues. After removal of 6 bases from V and 4 bases from J, the junction contained 9 bases not matched to a gene. CDR3 DNA sequence: TGTGCCAGCTCCCAGACAGGGCCGCTATACGAGCAGTACTTC. This translates into CASSQTGPLYEQYF.

In its sample, this clone was seen a few times. The genes are TRBV23-1 and TRBJ1-2; possible D gene TRBD1, 6 bases. TRBV23-1 is marked as an open reading frame, function uncertain. V was clipped by 0 bases and J by 7 bases, with 21 bases between them. The CDR3 totals 17 residues. CDR3 protein: CASSQSPTGFAAGGYTF. The CDR3 DNA sequence: TGCGCCAGCAGTCAATCCCCGACAGGTTTTGCCGCCGGTGGCTACACCTTC.

The chain is built from TRBV4-3 and TRBJ1-2, with D perhaps TRBD1 (6 bases). The CDR3 spans 18 residues. Germline loops: CDR1 LGHNA, CDR2 YSLEER. V lost 0 bases and J 4 bases, leaving 21 bases between the germline ends. The DNA for the CDR3 is TGCGCCAGCAGCCAAGAGGCTGGCAGGGGCAAGGAGTCCTATGGCTACACCTTC. Amino acids: CASSQEAGRGKESYGYTF.